The 8 T cell receptor beta chains below were found in one sample sequenced in a study of cytomegalovirus exposure and HLA in healthy donors. PCR was performed using 60 Vbeta and 13 Jbeta primers. The data were produced by immunoSEQ multiplex PCR, yet TCRdb's version contains in-frame clones alone and is incomplete. This table holds about 67,000 clones, roughly 65% found once. The sample taken for sequencing was PBMCs. The source is a woman younger than 45 in good health and CMV-seronegative.

The chain is built from TRBV18 and TRBJ2-2, with a tentative D call TRBD2 (5 bases). The V end lost 3 bases, the J end lost 5 bases, and 10 bases lay between the germline ends. Germline CDR1 is KGHSH and CDR2 is LQKENI. The CDR3 sequence is 14 residues long. The CDR3 loop is CASSPDSRTGELFF. CDR3 coding DNA: TGTGCCAGCTCACCGGACTCGAGAACCGGGGAGCTGTTTTTT.

The chain is built from TRBV15 and TRBJ2-7, with D perhaps TRBD1 (6 bases). CDR3 length: 14 amino acids. In germline, CDR1 is LNHNV, CDR2 YYDKDF (reference sequence). Trimming stripped 0 bases from V and 7 bases from J, with 13 bases between. The CDR3 here is CATSRDHRAGEQYF. CDR3 DNA: TGTGCCACCAGCAGAGATCACAGGGCTGGGGAGCAGTACTTC. The complete variable domain, with remaining parts taken from reference TRBV15 and TRBJ2-7, reads DAMVIQNPRYQVTQFGKPVTLSCSQTLNHNVMYWYQQKSSQAPKLLFHYYDKDFNNEADTPDNFQSRRPNTSFCFLDIRSPGLGDTAMYLCATSRDHRAGEQYFGPGTRLTVT.

This clone showed up many times. V gene TRBV4-1 combines with J gene TRBJ2-5; a weak D match, TRBD1 (6 bases). The V end lost 6 bases, the J end lost 4 bases, and 18 bases lay between the germline ends. The CDR3 covers 15 residues. Per the germline V gene, CDR1 is MGHRA and CDR2 is YSYEKL. DNA of the CDR3: TGCGCCAGCAGGGATCTAACAGGGAGAGGAGAGACCCAGTACTTC. Translated, it gives CASRDLTGRGETQYF.

With regard to this clone: The junction departs from the called germline gene at one end, perhaps through a read error. This chain connects TRBV29-1 to TRBJ2-5, with unresolved D. The CDR3 sequence is 14 residues long. Germline lookup yields CDR1 SQVTM and CDR2 ANQGSEA. The CDR3 loop is CSVEKPAPQEAQYF. The CDR3 DNA is TGCAGCGTTGAAAAACCGGCACCACAAGAGGCCCAGTACTTC.

V and J are TRBV5-4 and TRBJ2-1; 11 nucleotides agree with TRBD2. CDR1 is SGHNT and CDR2 is YYREEE in the germline V gene (reference sequence). The CDR3 spans 15 residues. The junction had 2 bases not matched to a gene; V was cut back by 0 bases and J by 6 bases. In DNA, the CDR3 is TGTGCCAGCAGCTTGGCCGGGACTAGCGGCAATGAGCAGTTCTTC. Translating gives CASSLAGTSGNEQFF.

The rearrangement links TRBV7-2 to TRBJ2-1, with 7 nucleotides matching TRBD1. V trimming: 6 bases; J trimming: 0 bases; junction bases outside the gene matches: 14. Germline-derived CDR1 and CDR2 are SGHTA and FQGNSA. The CDR3 totals 18 residues. This CDR3 is CASSFPKTTGTSYNEQFF. CDR3 nucleotides: TGTGCCAGCAGTTTCCCAAAAACGACAGGGACCTCCTACAATGAGCAGTTCTTC. The full variable domain, rest sourced from reference TRBV7-2 and TRBJ2-1, is GAGVSQSPSNKVTEKGKDVELRCDPISGHTALYWYRQSLGQGLEFLIYFQGNSAPDKSGLPSDRFSAERTGGSVSTLTIQRTQQEDSAVYLCASSFPKTTGTSYNEQFFGPGTRLTVL.

The V gene is TRBV7-9, the J gene TRBJ1-4; D possibly corresponds to TRBD1 (6 bases). Deletions cut 4 bases from V and 7 bases from J, with 16 bases between. From germline, CDR1 is SEHNR and CDR2 FQNEAQ (reference sequence). CDR3 length: 15 amino acids. For the CDR3, the DNA is TGTGCCAGCAGCTATGGTAGAGGGGGTTTTGAAAAACTGTTTTTT. This codes for CASSYGRGGFEKLFF. Full variable domain (missing parts from reference TRBV7-9 and TRBJ1-4): DTGVSQNPRHKITKRGQNVTFRCDPISEHNRLYWYRQTLGQGPEFLTYFQNEAQLEKSRLLSDRFSAERPKGSFSTLEIQRTEQGDSAMYLCASSYGRGGFEKLFFGSGTQLSVL.

J is TRBJ2-4 and V is TRBV6-5; the D gene is possibly TRBD1 (6 bases). V lost 6 bases and J lost 7, with 16 bases in between. The germline CDR1 and CDR2 sequences are MNHEY and SVGAGI. This CDR3 spans 14 amino acids. The CDR3 protein is CASSLLPQGNIQYF. The CDR3 DNA reads as TGTGCCAGCAGCCTACTCCCTCAGGGGAACATTCAGTACTTC.